Sequencing of this T cell receptor (beta chain) was carried out in a study of read filtering for tumor transcriptome and immune sequencing. Study-wide context: About 8 patients were R-ISS I, some 15 were R-ISS II, 6 or 7 were R-ISS III. DNase treatment preceded whole-transcriptome library preparation. IR-seq gave about 3.5 to 10.27 million TCR reads per sample; RNA-seq gave roughly 75 to 1,300. General study results and limits: Compared with RNA-seq, IR-seq gave much higher clonotype depth and reliability.

Between the trimmed V and J ends, which lost 2 bases and 5 bases, there was a span of 10 bases. CDR1 and CDR2 from the germline V gene are SGHVS and FQNEAQ. The CDR3 sequence is 14 residues long. Molecular barcoded adaptors covering alpha/delta and beta/gamma chains were used on approximately 400 ng RNA. Via MiXCR, TCRdb re-called the reads, giving one row per CDR3 protein. This repertoire shows about 58,000 distinct CDR3 sequences, around an eighth found once; its top ten account for around 15%. Many counts were recorded for this clonotype. What it binds is not known. The chain recombines TRBV7-8 with TRBJ2-1, with D possibly matching TRBD2 (6 bases). The clonotype originates from a donor aged 40 or older with multiple myeloma. Sequenced material: a population of CD138-negative cells sorted from bone marrow. CDR3 sequence reads: CASSLSRENNEQFF. CDR3 nucleotide sequence: TGTGCCAGCAGCTTATCTCGGGAGAACAATGAGCAGTTCTTC.